The 27 T cell receptor beta chains below come from one sample, sequenced in a study of shared clonotypes between healthy human individuals. Method: immunoSEQ multiplex PCR; TCRdb's copy keeps in-frame clones and lacks some. Here the sample spans more than 2,000,000 clones, approximately 93% being singletons. What was sequenced was naive CD4+ T cells from PBMCs. Subset described: CD45RA+ positively selected. The source is a man in his late teens or twenties in good health. Some clones in this sample may be carry-over from other donors' samples.

This chain connects TRBV18 to TRBJ2-7; no firm D call. The CDR3 totals 17 residues. Germline V lookup: CDR1 KGHSH, CDR2 LQKENI. V was clipped by 1 base and J by 4 bases, with 20 bases between them. The CDR3 coding sequence is TGTGCCAGCTCACCACTCCCCGCCGCAGCACCTAGTTACGAGCAGTACTTC. Translating gives CASSPLPAAAPSYEQYF.

J is TRBJ1-5 and V is TRBV7-2, with a possible D match to TRBD1 (5 bases). This CDR3 comprises 15 residues. V shed 3 bases and J shed 6 bases, with 15 bases lying between them. The germline V gene has CDR1 SGHTA and CDR2 FQGNSA. The chain's CDR3 is CASSFTGTASQPQHF. The CDR3, as DNA: TGTGCCAGCAGCTTCACCGGGACGGCCTCTCAGCCCCAGCATTTT.

The genes are TRBV28 and TRBJ2-1; perhaps TRBD2 as D (5 bases). Trimming took 2 bases from V and 14 from J, leaving 16 bases between them. The length of the CDR3 is 13 residues. Germline V lookup: CDR1 MDHEN, CDR2 SYDVKM. The CDR3 DNA sequence: TGTGCCAGCAGTTTAATTATGACCCCGGGGAAGTTCTTC. It translates to CASSLIMTPGKFF.

The CDR3 is CASSLGVARETQYF. CDR3 nucleotides: TGCGCCAGCAGCTTGGGGGTAGCGAGAGAGACCCAGTACTTC. The gene calls are TRBV5-1 and TRBJ2-5; tentatively, D is TRBD2 (5 bases). CDR1 is SGHRS and CDR2 is YFSETQ in the germline V gene. Trimming removed 0 bases from V and 4 bases from J, with 10 bases in between. This CDR3 has 14 residues.

The genes are TRBV18 and TRBJ1-5; D is unclear. With 1 base removed from V and 1 base from J, the gap between germline ends came to 11 bases. CDR1 KGHSH and CDR2 LQKENI come from the germline V gene. This CDR3 is 16 amino acids long. The CDR3 DNA follows: TGTGCCAGCTCACCACAGTCGATGGCGAGCAATCAGCCCCAGCATTTT. This encodes CASSPQSMASNQPQHF.

The chain links TRBV7-2 to TRBJ2-7; the match to TRBD2 covers 10 bases. Germline-derived CDR1 and CDR2 are SGHTA and FQGNSA. This CDR3 has 17 residues. V shed 1 base and J 1 base; nucleotides not matched to a gene: 7. The CDR3 spells CASSLVASGRSSYEQYF. For the CDR3, the DNA is TGTGCCAGCAGCTTAGTGGCTAGCGGGAGATCGTCCTACGAGCAGTACTTC.

The gene calls are TRBV2 and TRBJ2-7; 9 bases match TRBD2. CDR3 length: 17 residues. V shed 1 base and J 1 base; nucleotides not matched to a gene: 8. The germline V gene has CDR1 SNHLY and CDR2 FYNNEI. For the CDR3, the DNA is TGTGCCAGCAGTGAAGGCCTAGCGGGATATCTGTCCTACGAGCAGTACTTC. This codes for CASSEGLAGYLSYEQYF.

The chain couples TRBV28 to TRBJ2-7; D gene unclear. Deletions cut 10 bases from V and 1 base from J, with 8 bases between. CDR1 and CDR2 from the germline V gene are MDHEN and SYDVKM. The CDR3 consists of 11 residues. The CDR3 coding sequence is TGTGCCACCATCGGTTCCTACGAGCAGTACTTC. Translation gives CATIGSYEQYF.

There are a few counts of this clone. The chain uses TRBV2 and TRBJ1-1; D is ambiguous. Germline lookup yields CDR1 SNHLY and CDR2 FYNNEI. V lost 5 bases, J lost 7 bases, and 17 bases lay in between. The CDR3 spans 14 residues. CDR3 sequence: CASSRVPGTSEAFF. The CDR3 nucleotides are TGTGCCAGCAGTAGGGTTCCAGGCACTAGTGAAGCTTTCTTT.

This sequence joins TRBV7-3 and TRBJ2-5, with D unresolved. Germline values: CDR1 SGHTA, CDR2 FQGTGA. Trimming left V 1 base short and J 0 bases short, with 12 bases between. The CDR3 covers 16 residues. CDR3 in DNA: TGTGCCAGCAGCTTAATTGGCGGCCCGTACCAAGAGACCCAGTACTTC. The encoded protein is CASSLIGGPYQETQYF.

This clone showed up just a few times. The CDR3 here is CAIQKTNTEAFF. The CDR3 DNA reads TGTGCCATACAGAAAACGAACACTGAAGCTTTCTTT. The chain combines TRBV2 with TRBJ1-1; D not certain. Between the trimmed V and J ends, which lost 10 bases and 1 base, there was a span of 10 bases. CDR1 and CDR2 from the germline V gene are SNHLY and FYNNEI. The CDR3 runs 12 residues.

The chain joins TRBV25-1 to TRBJ2-5; 9 bases fit TRBD1. This CDR3 is built from 15 residues. From germline, CDR1 is MGHDK and CDR2 SYGVNS. Trimming at V came to 3 bases and at J to 5 bases, leaving 7 bases not matched to a gene. For the CDR3, the DNA is TGTGCCAGCAGTGACGGGGACAGGGTTGTGGAGACCCAGTACTTC. Protein product: CASSDGDRVVETQYF. The full variable domain, in which reference TRBV25-1 and TRBJ2-5 provide the parts outside the CDR3, is EADIYQTPRYLVIGTGKKITLECSQTMGHDKMYWYQQDPGMELHLIHYSYGVNSTEKGDLSSESTVSRIRTEHFPLTLESARPSHTSQYLCASSDGDRVVETQYFGPGTRLLVL.

This rearrangement joins TRBV2 to TRBJ1-5, with a possible D match to TRBD1 (6 bases). The CDR3 contains 14 residues. Germline V lookup: CDR1 SNHLY, CDR2 FYNNEI. The V end was cut by 5 bases, the J end by 4 bases, with 12 bases between. CDR3 nucleotide sequence: TGTGCCAGCAGTCCCGGACAGCAAAATCAGCCCCAGCATTTT. This codes for CASSPGQQNQPQHF.

A single count supports this clone. V is TRBV7-2 and J is TRBJ1-1; D gene unclear. Trimming removed 2 bases at V and 5 bases at J, with 9 bases between. In germline, CDR1 is SGHTA, CDR2 FQGNSA. CDR3 length: 13 amino acids. The CDR3 sequence: CASSLKPGTEAFF. The CDR3 region has the DNA TGTGCCAGCAGCTTAAAACCGGGGACTGAAGCTTTCTTT. Looking up the rest from reference TRBV7-2 and TRBJ1-1 gives the full variable domain: GAGVSQSPSNKVTEKGKDVELRCDPISGHTALYWYRQSLGQGLEFLIYFQGNSAPDKSGLPSDRFSAERTGGSVSTLTIQRTQQEDSAVYLCASSLKPGTEAFFGQGTRLTVV.

A note on this clone: Other DNA sequences in this specimen translate into the identical CDR3. The gene calls are TRBV18 and TRBJ1-1; D not certain. From germline, CDR1 is KGHSH and CDR2 LQKENI. The ends were cut back, 2 bases at V and 1 base at J, with 8 bases in the middle. The CDR3 length is 14 residues. The CDR3 region is CASSPTGQNTEAFF. DNA of the CDR3: TGTGCCAGCTCACCAACCGGGCAGAACACTGAAGCTTTCTTT. The entire variable domain, with the rest obtained from reference TRBV18 and TRBJ1-1, is as follows: NAGVMQNPRHLVRRRGQEARLRCSPMKGHSHVYWYRQLPEEGLKFMVYLQKENIIDESGMPKERFSAEFPKEGPSILRIQQVVRGDSAAYFCASSPTGQNTEAFFGQGTRLTVV.

The V and J genes are TRBV28 and TRBJ2-4; 14 bases are a match to TRBD2. V dropped 6 bases and J dropped 0; count of bases not matched to a gene: 4. The CDR3 extends over 17 amino acids. Per germline, CDR1 MDHEN and CDR2 SYDVKM. This chain's CDR3 is CASRGTSGSVAKNIQYF. The CDR3, as DNA: TGTGCCAGCAGGGGGACTAGCGGGAGTGTAGCCAAAAACATTCAGTACTTC. The complete variable domain, with remaining parts taken from reference TRBV28 and TRBJ2-4, reads DVKVTQSSRYLVKRTGEKVFLECVQDMDHENMFWYRQDPGLGLRLIYFSYDVKMKEKGDIPEGYSVSREKKERFSLILESASTNQTSMYLCASRGTSGSVAKNIQYFGAGTRLSVL.

The chain carries TRBV11-3 and TRBJ2-1, with unresolved D. Trimming removed 4 bases at V and 4 bases at J, with 14 bases between. CDR1 is SGHNT, CDR2 YENEEA, per germline. The CDR3 extends over 15 amino acids. Here the CDR3 reads CASSSVFSRYNEQFF. Written as DNA, the CDR3 is TGTGCCAGCAGCTCCGTCTTTTCGCGATACAATGAGCAGTTCTTC.

Regarding this clone: Within the sample, other DNA sequences also encode this same CDR3. The genes are TRBV30 and TRBJ1-2; D is perhaps TRBD1 (6 bases). CDR3 length: 13 amino acids. From germline, CDR1 is GTSNPN and CDR2 SVGIG (reference sequence). V lost 2 bases, J lost 2 bases, and 9 bases lay in between. The CDR3 nucleotides read TGTGCCTGGAGTTCACAGGGAAACTATGGCTACACCTTC. Its protein product is CAWSSQGNYGYTF.

This clone was detected only a few times. V is TRBV28 and J is TRBJ1-5; no clear D. CDR1 is MDHEN, CDR2 SYDVKM, per germline. This CDR3 is 13 amino acids long. Deletions cut 10 bases from V and 0 bases from J, with 10 bases between. CDR3 DNA: TGTGCCATTGCGGGAACTAGCAATCAGCCCCAGCATTTT. As protein: CAIAGTSNQPQHF.

The rearrangement links TRBV4-3 to TRBJ2-1; no definite D call. Germline CDR1 and CDR2: LGHNA and YSLEER. This CDR3 comprises 15 residues. Between the trimmed V and J ends, which lost 1 base and 9 bases, there was a span of 16 bases. Here the CDR3 reads CASSQGPNIVLEQFF. In DNA, the CDR3 is TGCGCCAGCAGCCAAGGACCAAATATTGTCCTTGAGCAGTTCTTC.

Regarding this clone: This same CDR3 is encoded by further DNA sequences in the sample. The chain has TRBV7-2 and TRBJ2-3, with no clear D. There are 12 residues in the CDR3. Germline V CDR1 and CDR2: SGHTA, FQGNSA. V lost 1 base, J lost 6 bases, and 5 bases lay in between. The CDR3 loop is CASSLVRDTQYF. In DNA form, the CDR3 reads TGTGCCAGCAGCTTAGTACGGGATACGCAGTATTTT.

This chain links TRBV6-5 with TRBJ2-6; D gene ambiguous. The ends were cut back, 4 bases at V and 0 bases at J, with 7 bases in the middle. Germline V gene data show CDR1 as MNHEY and CDR2 as SVGAGI. The CDR3 covers 15 residues. As DNA, the CDR3 is TGTGCCAGCAGTTTGTGGAGCTCTGGGGCCAACGTCCTGACTTTC. Translated: CASSLWSSGANVLTF.

This CDR3 reads CASSETTASDEQYF. For the CDR3, the DNA is TGTGCCAGCAGTGAGACGACAGCCTCGGACGAGCAGTACTTC. This chain connects TRBV6-1 to TRBJ2-7, with a possible D match to TRBD1 (5 bases). From germline, CDR1 is MNHNS and CDR2 SASEGT. Trimming shortened V by 3 bases and J by 5 bases, and 14 bases separated the two germline ends. The length of the CDR3 is 14 residues.

The gene calls are TRBV2 and TRBJ1-5, with D maybe TRBD1 (5 bases). Germline V gene lookup returns CDR1 SNHLY and CDR2 FYNNEI. Between the trimmed V and J ends, which lost 7 bases and 0 bases, there was a span of 10 bases. The CDR3 has 14 amino acids. The CDR3 sequence is CASTFQGSNQPQHF. The CDR3 nucleotides are TGTGCCAGCACCTTCCAGGGTAGCAATCAGCCCCAGCATTTT.

The chain has TRBV18 and TRBJ2-2; 13 bases match TRBD2. The germline V gene encodes CDR1 KGHSH and CDR2 LQKENI. This CDR3 is 16 amino acids long. Unmatched junction bases numbered 3, after V lost 3 bases and J lost 5 bases. CDR3 sequence: CASSPGLAGTTGELFF. CDR3 coding DNA: TGTGCCAGCTCACCGGGACTAGCGGGGACTACCGGGGAGCTGTTTTTT.

The rearrangement joins TRBV6-1 to TRBJ1-6; 9 bases fit TRBD1. CDR1 and CDR2 (germline): MNHNS, SASEGT. J gave up 7 bases and V 3 bases, and 4 bases lay outside the gene matches. The CDR3 consists of 15 residues. Here the CDR3 reads CASSDSGTGNSPLHF. CDR3 coding DNA: TGTGCCAGCAGTGATAGCGGGACAGGGAATTCACCCCTCCACTTT.

The genes are TRBV18 and TRBJ1-4; D gene ambiguous. V lost 0 bases and J 10 bases, leaving 9 bases between the germline ends. CDR3 length equals 13 residues. Germline CDR1 and CDR2: KGHSH and LQKENI. This CDR3 reads CASSPPGEGKLFF. The CDR3 nucleotides are TGTGCCAGCTCACCACCCGGGGAGGGAAAACTGTTTTTT.